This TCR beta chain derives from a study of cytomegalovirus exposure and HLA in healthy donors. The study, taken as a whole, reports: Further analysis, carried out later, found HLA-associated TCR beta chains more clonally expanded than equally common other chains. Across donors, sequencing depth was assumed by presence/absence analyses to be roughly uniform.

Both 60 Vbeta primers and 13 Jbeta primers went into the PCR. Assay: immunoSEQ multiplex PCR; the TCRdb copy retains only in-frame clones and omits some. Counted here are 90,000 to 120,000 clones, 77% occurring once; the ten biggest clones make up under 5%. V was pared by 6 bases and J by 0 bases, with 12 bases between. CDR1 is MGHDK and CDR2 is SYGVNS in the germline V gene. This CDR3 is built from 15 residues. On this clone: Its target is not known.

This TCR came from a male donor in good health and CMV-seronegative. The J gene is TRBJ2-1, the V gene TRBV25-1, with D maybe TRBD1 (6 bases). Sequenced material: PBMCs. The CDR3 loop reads CASSLTGTSYNEQFF. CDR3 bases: TGTGCCAGCAGCCTAACAGGGACCTCCTACAATGAGCAGTTCTTC. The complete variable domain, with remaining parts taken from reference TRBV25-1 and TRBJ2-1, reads EADIYQTPRYLVIGTGKKITLECSQTMGHDKMYWYQQDPGMELHLIHYSYGVNSTEKGDLSSESTVSRIRTEHFPLTLESARPSHTSQYLCASSLTGTSYNEQFFGPGTRLTVL.